A single sample is the source of the 12 T cell receptor beta chains below, sequenced in a study of T cell changes during pregnancy in multiple sclerosis. Data came from immunoSEQ multiplex PCR; TCRdb stores just in-frame clones and leaves some out. Among roughly 83,000 clones listed, about 89% were seen once. The input for sequencing was PBMCs, taken in the first trimester of pregnancy. These receptors all stem from a female donor in good health, serving as a control in a pregnancy study. Some clones in this sample may be carry-over from other donors' samples.

The gene calls are TRBV19 and TRBJ2-1; D may be TRBD2 (6 bases). V lost 3 bases to trimming and J lost 3 bases, with 12 bases between them. CDR1 and CDR2 from the germline V gene are LNHDA and SQIVND (reference sequence). The CDR3 has 15 amino acids. CDR3 region: CASSIEEGLYNEQFF. The CDR3 bases are TGTGCCAGTAGTATCGAGGAGGGCCTCTACAATGAGCAGTTCTTC.

The chain is built from TRBV4-1 and TRBJ2-2; TRBD2 aligns across 11 bases. Looked up from germline, CDR1 is MGHRA and CDR2 is YSYEKL. The CDR3 is 18 residues long. The ends lost 0 bases at V and 7 bases at J; junction bases unmatched: 10. The CDR3 DNA reads as TGCGCCAGCAGCCAAGATCGCCCAGTAACTAGCGGGGGCGGGGAGCTGTTTTTT. Its protein is CASSQDRPVTSGGGELFF.

The chain combines TRBV9 with TRBJ1-1; 7 positions match TRBD1. The germline V gene encodes CDR1 SGDLS and CDR2 YYNGEE. This CDR3 is built from 14 residues. With 4 bases clipped from V and 1 base from J, the junction kept 4 bases outside the gene matches. The CDR3 DNA sequence: TGTGCCAGCAGCATGCGACAGGGGAACACTGAAGCTTTCTTT. It encodes CASSMRQGNTEAFF.

The genes are TRBV9 and TRBJ1-3; D unresolved. CDR1 SGDLS and CDR2 YYNGEE come from the germline V gene. V lost 0 bases, J lost 0 bases, and 4 bases lay in between. The CDR3 extends over 14 amino acids. Written as DNA, the CDR3 is TGTGCCAGCAGCGTAGAGAGCTCTGGAAACACCATATATTTT. Translation gives CASSVESSGNTIYF.

This chain links TRBV2 with TRBJ2-1, with 11 positions matching TRBD2. CDR1 is SNHLY, CDR2 FYNNEI, per germline. Trimming took 4 bases from V and 8 from J; bases not matched to a gene: 7. This CDR3 spans 15 amino acids. The CDR3 bases are TGTGCCAGCAGTGCGATGACTAGCGGGGTCGATGAGCAGTTCTTC. Protein product: CASSAMTSGVDEQFF.

This clone showed up just once. V is TRBV6-6 and J is TRBJ2-2; a possible D gene is TRBD2 (5 bases). CDR1 and CDR2 from the germline V gene are MNHNY and SVGAGI (reference sequence). The length of the CDR3 is 15 residues. Trimming took 2 bases from V and 7 from J, leaving 14 bases between them. The CDR3, as DNA: TGTGCCAGCAGTTACGAGAGGGAGTGGGACGGGGAGCTGTTTTTT. This sequence encodes CASSYEREWDGELFF.

The chain joins TRBV27 to TRBJ2-1, with TRBD2 as a possible D gene (5 bases). The CDR3 has 12 residues. V was trimmed by 7 bases and J by 4 bases, leaving 8 bases between them. The germline V gene has CDR1 MNHEY and CDR2 SMNVEV (reference sequence). CDR3 sequence: CASTDYYNEQFF. DNA of the CDR3: TGTGCCAGCACCGACTATTACAATGAGCAGTTCTTC.

The chain combines TRBV15 with TRBJ1-2; 7 bases match TRBD1. Germline V gene sequence: CDR1 LNHNV, CDR2 YYDKDF (reference sequence). Trimming took 1 base from V and 6 from J; bases not matched to a gene: 8. CDR3 length equals 15 residues. The CDR3 sequence: CATSRAPGTVDGYTF. CDR3 in DNA: TGTGCCACCAGCAGAGCTCCCGGGACAGTCGATGGCTACACCTTC.

J is TRBJ2-5 and V is TRBV30; D not certain. Trimming cost V 2 bases and J 1 base, with 8 bases left between them. The CDR3 consists of 13 residues. From germline, CDR1 is GTSNPN and CDR2 SVGIG (reference sequence). The CDR3 loop reads CAWSLSFQETQYF. In DNA form, the CDR3 reads TGTGCCTGGAGTTTGTCTTTCCAAGAGACCCAGTACTTC.

The chain carries TRBV27 and TRBJ2-2, with TRBD1 matching 8 bases. The germline V gene encodes CDR1 MNHEY and CDR2 SMNVEV (reference sequence). After removal of 0 bases from V and 1 base from J, the junction contained 1 base not matched to a gene. There are 16 residues in the CDR3. The CDR3 protein is CASSLSGQVNTGELFF. CDR3 bases: TGTGCCAGCAGTTTATCGGGACAGGTGAACACCGGGGAGCTGTTTTTT.

The chain uses TRBV14 and TRBJ2-2, with 9 bases lining up with TRBD1. Germline CDR1 SGHDN, CDR2 FVKESK. Trimming at V came to 5 bases and at J to 2 bases, leaving 6 bases not matched to a gene. This CDR3 has 16 residues. The CDR3 sequence: CASSDRDRVNTGELFF. DNA of the CDR3: TGTGCCAGCAGCGACCGGGACAGGGTAAACACCGGGGAGCTGTTTTTT.

The CDR3: CASRDSGRANEQFF. The CDR3 DNA follows: TGTGCCAGCAGAGATAGCGGGAGGGCCAATGAGCAGTTCTTC. The V and J genes are TRBV6-5 and TRBJ2-1, with 11 bases fitting TRBD2. This CDR3 has 14 amino acids. The V segment lost 6 bases and the J segment 6 bases; nucleotides outside the gene matches: 4. Germline V gene sequence: CDR1 MNHEY, CDR2 SVGAGI.